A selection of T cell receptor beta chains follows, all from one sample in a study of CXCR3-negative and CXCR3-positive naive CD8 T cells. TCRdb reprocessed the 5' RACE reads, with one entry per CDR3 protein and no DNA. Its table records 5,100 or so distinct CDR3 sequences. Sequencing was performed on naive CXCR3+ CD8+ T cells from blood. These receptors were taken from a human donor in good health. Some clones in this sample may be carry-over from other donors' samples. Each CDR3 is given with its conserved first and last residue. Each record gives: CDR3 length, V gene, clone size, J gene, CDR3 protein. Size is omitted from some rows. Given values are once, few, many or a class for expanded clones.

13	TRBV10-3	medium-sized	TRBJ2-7	CAIKTGPGTEQYF
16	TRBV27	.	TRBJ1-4	CASKEREGQFNEKLFF
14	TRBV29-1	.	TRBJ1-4	CSAMTRKQGEKLFF
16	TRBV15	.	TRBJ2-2	CATSRQPGQDTGELFF
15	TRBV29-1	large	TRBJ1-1	CSGAPGRGPDTEAFF
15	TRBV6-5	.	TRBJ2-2	CASSWDRGGTGELFF
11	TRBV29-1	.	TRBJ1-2	CSVEDRNGYTF
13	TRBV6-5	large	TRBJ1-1	CASSPNLLAEAFF
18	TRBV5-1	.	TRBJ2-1	CASSLYQTSGSPYNEQFF
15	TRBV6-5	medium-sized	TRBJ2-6	CASSYGISGANVLTF
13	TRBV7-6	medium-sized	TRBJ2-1	CASSLDLGNEQFF
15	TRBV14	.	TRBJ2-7	CASSPGWDGSFEQYF
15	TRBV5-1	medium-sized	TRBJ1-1	CASSLDLTMNTEAFF
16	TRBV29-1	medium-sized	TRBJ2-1	CSVEDEKPISYNEQFF
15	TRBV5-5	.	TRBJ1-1	CASSLSLGGNTEAFF
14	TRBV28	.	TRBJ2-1	CASGSGALLDEQFF
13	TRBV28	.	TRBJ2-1	CASSWSSVNEQFF
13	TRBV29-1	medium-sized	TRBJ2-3	CSVNSGSADTQYF
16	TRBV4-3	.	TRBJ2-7	CASSQGPQGKVYEQYF
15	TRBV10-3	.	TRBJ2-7	CAISESGLAALAGIF
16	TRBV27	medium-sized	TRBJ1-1	CASSLSVQTVNTEAFF
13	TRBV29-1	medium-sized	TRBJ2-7	CSVVTAPSLEQYF
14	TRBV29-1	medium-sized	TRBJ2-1	CSVDAVSSYNEQFF
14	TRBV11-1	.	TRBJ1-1	CASSLSREVTEAFF
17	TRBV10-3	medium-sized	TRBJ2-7	CAISDLGRTSGNYEQYF
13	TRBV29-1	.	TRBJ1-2	CSGGPERNYGYTF
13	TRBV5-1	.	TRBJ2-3	CASSLVALDTQYF
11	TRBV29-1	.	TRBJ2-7	CSVTQGYEQYF
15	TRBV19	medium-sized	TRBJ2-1	CASTSGTGGYNEQFF
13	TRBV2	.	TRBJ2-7	CASVVGLRGEQYF
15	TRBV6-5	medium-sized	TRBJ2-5	CASTPSYRVQETQYF
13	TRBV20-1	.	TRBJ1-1	CSATRVSGTEAFF
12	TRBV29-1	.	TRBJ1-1	CSVAGGNTEAFF
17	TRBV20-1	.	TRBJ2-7	CSARGRHQTSVTYEQYF
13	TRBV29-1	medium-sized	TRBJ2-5	CSVEEGQEETQYF
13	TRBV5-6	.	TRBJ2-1	CASSPGQGNEQFF
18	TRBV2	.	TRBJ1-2	CASSEALRETGANYGYTF
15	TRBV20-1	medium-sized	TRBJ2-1	CSAVPLAGGGNEQFF
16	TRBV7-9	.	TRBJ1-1	CASSLAPSGGWTEAFF
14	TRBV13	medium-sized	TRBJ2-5	CASSFRAGGETQYF
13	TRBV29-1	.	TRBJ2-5	CSVRGGAGETQYF
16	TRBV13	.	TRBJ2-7	CASSLAIGQNTYEQYF
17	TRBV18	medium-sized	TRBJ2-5	CASSPESRTTGVETQYF
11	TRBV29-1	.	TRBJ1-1	CSVLRDTEAFF
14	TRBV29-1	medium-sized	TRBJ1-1	CSVDRDRLNTEAFF